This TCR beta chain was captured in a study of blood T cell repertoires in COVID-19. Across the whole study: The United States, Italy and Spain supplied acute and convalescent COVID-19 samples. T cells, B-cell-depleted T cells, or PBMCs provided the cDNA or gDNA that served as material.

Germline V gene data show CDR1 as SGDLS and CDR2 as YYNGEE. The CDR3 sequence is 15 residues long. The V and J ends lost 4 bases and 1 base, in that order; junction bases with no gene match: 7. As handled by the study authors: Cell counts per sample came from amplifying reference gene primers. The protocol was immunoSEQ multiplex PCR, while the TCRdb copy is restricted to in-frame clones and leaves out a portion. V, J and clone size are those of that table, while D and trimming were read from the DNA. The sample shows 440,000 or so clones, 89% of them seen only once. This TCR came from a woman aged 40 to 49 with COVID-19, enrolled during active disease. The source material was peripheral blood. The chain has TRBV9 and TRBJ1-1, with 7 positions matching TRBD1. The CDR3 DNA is TGTGCCAGCAGCCCCAGAGGGACAGAGAACACTGAAGCTTTCTTT. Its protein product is CASSPRGTENTEAFF. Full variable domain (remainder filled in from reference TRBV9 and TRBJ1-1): DSGVTQTPKHLITATGQRVTLRCSPRSGDLSVYWYQQSLDQGLQFLIQYYNGEERAKGNILERFSAQQFPDLHSELNLSSLELGDSALYFCASSPRGTENTEAFFGQGTRLTVV.